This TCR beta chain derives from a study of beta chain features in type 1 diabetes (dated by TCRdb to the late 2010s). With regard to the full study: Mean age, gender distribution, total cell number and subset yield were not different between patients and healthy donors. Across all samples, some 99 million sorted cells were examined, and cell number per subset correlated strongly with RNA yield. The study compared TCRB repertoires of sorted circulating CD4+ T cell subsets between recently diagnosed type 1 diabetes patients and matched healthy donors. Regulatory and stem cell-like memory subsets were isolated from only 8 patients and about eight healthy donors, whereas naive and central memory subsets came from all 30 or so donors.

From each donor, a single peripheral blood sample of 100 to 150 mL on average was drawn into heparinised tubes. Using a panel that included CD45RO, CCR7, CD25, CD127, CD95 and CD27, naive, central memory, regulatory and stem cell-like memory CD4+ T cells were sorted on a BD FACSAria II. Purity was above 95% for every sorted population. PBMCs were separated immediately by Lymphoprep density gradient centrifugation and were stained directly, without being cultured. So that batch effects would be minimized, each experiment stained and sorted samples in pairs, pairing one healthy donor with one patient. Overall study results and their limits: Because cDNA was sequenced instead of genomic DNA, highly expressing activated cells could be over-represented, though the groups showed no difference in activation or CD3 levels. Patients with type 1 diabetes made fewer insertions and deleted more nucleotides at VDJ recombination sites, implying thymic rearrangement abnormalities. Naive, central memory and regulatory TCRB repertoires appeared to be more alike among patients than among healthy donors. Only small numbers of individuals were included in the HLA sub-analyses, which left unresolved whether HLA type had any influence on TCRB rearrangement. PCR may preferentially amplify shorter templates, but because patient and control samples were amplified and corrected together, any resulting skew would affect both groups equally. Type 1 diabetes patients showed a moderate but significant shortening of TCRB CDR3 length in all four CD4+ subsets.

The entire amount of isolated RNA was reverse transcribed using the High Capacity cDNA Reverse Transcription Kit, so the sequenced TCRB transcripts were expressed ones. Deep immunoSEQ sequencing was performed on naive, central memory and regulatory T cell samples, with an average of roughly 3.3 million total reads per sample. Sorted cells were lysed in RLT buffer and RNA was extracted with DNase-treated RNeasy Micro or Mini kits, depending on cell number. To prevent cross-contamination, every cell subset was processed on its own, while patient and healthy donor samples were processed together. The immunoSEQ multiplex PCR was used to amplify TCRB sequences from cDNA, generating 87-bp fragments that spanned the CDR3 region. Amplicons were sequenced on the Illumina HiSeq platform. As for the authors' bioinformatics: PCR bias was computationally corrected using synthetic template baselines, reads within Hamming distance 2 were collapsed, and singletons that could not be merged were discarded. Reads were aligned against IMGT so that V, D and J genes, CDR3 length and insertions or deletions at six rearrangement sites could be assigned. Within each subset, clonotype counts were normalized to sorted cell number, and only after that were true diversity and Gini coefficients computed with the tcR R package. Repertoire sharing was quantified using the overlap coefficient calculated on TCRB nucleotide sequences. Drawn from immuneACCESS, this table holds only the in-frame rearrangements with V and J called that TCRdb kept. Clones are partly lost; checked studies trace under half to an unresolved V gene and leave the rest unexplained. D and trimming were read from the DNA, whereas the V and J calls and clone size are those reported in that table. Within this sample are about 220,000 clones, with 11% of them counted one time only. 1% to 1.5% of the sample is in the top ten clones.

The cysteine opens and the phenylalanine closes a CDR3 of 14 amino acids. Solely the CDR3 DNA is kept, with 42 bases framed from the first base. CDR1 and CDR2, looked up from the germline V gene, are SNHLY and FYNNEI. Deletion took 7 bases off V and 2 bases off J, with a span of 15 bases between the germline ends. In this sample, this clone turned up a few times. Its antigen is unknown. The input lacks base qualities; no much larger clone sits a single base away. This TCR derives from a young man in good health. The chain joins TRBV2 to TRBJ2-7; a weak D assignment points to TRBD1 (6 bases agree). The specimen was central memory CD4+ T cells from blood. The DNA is TGTGCCAGCAATACGGAACAGGGACCCTACGAGCAGTACTTC. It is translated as CASNTEQGPYEQYF.